The clone carrying this TCR beta chain was found a few times. The CDR3 is made up of 18 amino acids. Germline-derived CDR1 and CDR2 are SGHNT and YYREEE (reference sequence). Trimming cost V 6 bases and J 10 bases; bases outside gene matches: 21. The data belong to a study of graft-versus-host responses after intestinal transplantation. Study summary: Those transplanted obtained multivisceral, liver-intestinal, or isolated intestinal grafts.

Clones were read by immunoSEQ multiplex PCR, and TCRdb kept only the in-frame ones, dropping some. The sample lists under 8,000 clones; roughly a third were seen once. Co-plating was performed using approximately 200,000 CFSE-labeled responder cells and approximately 200,000 irradiated, violet-dye-labeled stimulator cells. CD3+CD4+ and CD3+CD8+ responders that were proliferating and CFSE-low were sorted post-reaction. This material consisted of alloreactive CD8+ T cells from a mixed lymphocyte reaction culture, taken before transplantation. Subset of the sample: CFSE-low proliferating T cells sorted from roughly six-day pre-transplant mixed lymphocyte reaction (GvH or HvG direction). The chain joins TRBV5-4 to TRBJ2-1; TRBD2 aligns across 11 bases. This receptor was obtained from a human patient who was an organ donor for intestinal transplantation. This CDR3 reads CASKLIPLSGGGKMEQFF. CDR3 in DNA: TGTGCCAGCAAACTCATCCCTCTTAGCGGGGGGGGCAAGATGGAGCAGTTCTTC.